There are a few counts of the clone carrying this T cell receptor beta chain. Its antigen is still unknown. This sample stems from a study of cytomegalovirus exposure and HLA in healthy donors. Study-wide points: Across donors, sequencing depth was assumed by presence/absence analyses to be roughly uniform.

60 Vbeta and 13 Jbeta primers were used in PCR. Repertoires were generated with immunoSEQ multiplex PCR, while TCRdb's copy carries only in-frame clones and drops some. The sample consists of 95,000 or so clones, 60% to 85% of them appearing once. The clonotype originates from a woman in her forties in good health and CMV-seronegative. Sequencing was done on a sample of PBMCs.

CDR3 sequence (DNA): TGTGCCAGTTGCTCCAGGGGGGATCCCTACGAGCAGTACTTC. It specifies CASCSRGDPYEQYF. The chain joins TRBV5-6 to TRBJ2-7; weak D call: TRBD1 (7 bases). V lost 8 bases and J lost 2, with 17 bases in between. CDR3 size: 14 residues. The germline CDR1 and CDR2 sequences are SGHDT and YYEEEE.